Detailed here is one TCR beta chain. This clone has only a few counts. What this receptor recognizes is not known. No much larger clone exists at a distance of one base, and base qualities are not known. The sample contains more than one DNA sequence encoding this CDR3. Libraries were constructed by the immunoSEQ multiplex PCR assay. A mixture of 60 forward primers for TCR Vbeta segments and 13 reverse primers for TCR Jbeta segments was used in the multiplex PCR. The CDR3 region of rearranged TCR beta genes was amplified from genomic DNA with a multiplex PCR assay. Amplified TCR beta libraries were sequenced as 87-base-pair reads on the Illumina HiSeq System. As for the original processing: Across the 666 repertoires, a later analysis counted approximately 83 million unique TCR beta chains, roughly 11 million of which were shared by at least two donors. A nearest-neighbor algorithm error-corrected the raw reads and collapsed the reads into unique sequences, merging closely related sequences to remove PCR and sequencing errors. CDR3 sequences were aligned to IMGT reference sequences to assign V, D and J gene segments. Each retained sequence needed at least a six-nucleotide match to both a V gene segment and a J gene segment. Rearrangements were classified as productive when the CDR3 lacked stop codons and remained in frame with V and J, and all other rearrangements were classified as non-productive. CDR3 was defined according to IMGT convention as the region running from the second conserved V-encoded cysteine to the conserved J-encoded phenylalanine. Sequences without an unambiguous match to a single V gene segment were excluded from the earlier analysis of several hundred of the donors. An earlier analysis of a few hundred of the donors classified V segments as functional when productive rearrangements were above 56.7% and as segregating when the standard deviation between donors was above 5%. To diagnose cytomegalovirus status from the catalog of TCR beta chain sequences, a statistical classification framework was built. In a later analysis, TCR nucleotide sequences were compared against IMGT/GENE-DB human TR gene sequences so that V and J genes could be assigned. In a later analysis, CDR3 sequences and most-parsimonious VDJ recombination scenarios were assigned using the TCRdist pipeline. In a later analysis, each TCR beta chain was defined by its CDR3 amino acid sequence together with its V-gene family, and reads without a unique V-gene family were excluded. A later analysis removed several hundred highly shared, low-generation-probability nucleotide sequences to deal with suspected cross-contamination and a sequencing artifact. In a later analysis, a clonal expansion index was calculated for each public chain from normalized within-repertoire ranks of inferred template counts. Generation probabilities in a later analysis came from a VDJ recombination model fitted to out-of-frame rearrangements, and those results were checked against IGoR. In a later analysis, TCR-TCR, TCR-HLA and TCR-CMV co-occurrence was scored with hypergeometric tests, and a repertoire-size bias correction was applied to TCR pairs. False discovery rates were estimated in a later analysis by permuting HLA or CMV assignments 20 times. In a later analysis, co-occurring TCRs were grouped using DBSCAN, with TCRdist sequence similarity added in when clustering inside HLA-allele-positive subsets. For co-occurrence clustering, repertoires with fewer than 30,000 or more than 120,000 public chains were excluded, along with roughly 5 repertoires with anomalous nucleotide sharing. Drawn from immuneACCESS, this table holds only the in-frame rearrangements with V and J called that TCRdb kept. Clones are partly lost; checked studies trace under half to an unresolved V gene and leave the rest unexplained. The V and J calls and clone size come from that table; D and trimming were worked out from the DNA. This sample has about 190,000 clones in its table, and 60% to 80% of those were observed once. The ten largest clonotypes hold 2.5% to 4% of the sample.

The data stem from a study of cytomegalovirus exposure and HLA in healthy donors (dated by TCRdb to 2016 to 2017). About the investigation overall: An earlier analysis of roughly 570 of the donors reported 276 Gb of sequence data and around 100 million unique TCR beta sequences obtained from approximately 180 million T cells. Roughly 290 gigabases of sequencing data and approximately 91 million unique TCR sequences made up an early release that covered roughly 670 HLA-typed donors. The genetic ancestry cluster associated with self-reported Caucasian donors included 80% to 90% of the approximately 430 genotyped donors. The study was designed to test whether signatures of past pathogen exposure could be identified by cataloging public T cell receptors. Using immunosequencing, the study profiled T cell repertoires from 666 subjects and related those repertoires to cytomegalovirus serostatus. Along with the approximately 600-subject first cohort, a separate validation cohort of over a hundred different subjects was used. High-throughput TCR immunosequencing, statistical association of individual TCRs with disease status, and machine learning were combined to predict cytomegalovirus infection status. To study patterns of TCR occurrence, a later analysis re-analyzed previously published TCR beta repertoires from 666 donors and added high-resolution HLA genotyping. The later analysis used no new phenotypic data to find candidate immune exposures, relying instead on TCR beta sequences and their occurrence across donors. An earlier analysis of more than 450 of the donors used high-throughput TCR beta sequencing to judge whether each TCR beta V gene segment behaved as functional or pseudogenic. Donor age, sex, ethnicity and CMV serostatus were compiled alongside the repertoire data. In a later genetic analysis, genome-wide SNP genotypes for about three fifths of the roughly 670 donors were used, and that subset was treated as a discovery cohort. Every discovery cohort repertoire had been produced on one sequencing platform. HLA typing included class I and class II loci at four-digit resolution. The number of typed donors differed by locus: about 620-640 for A, B, C, DRB1 and DQB1; 500 to 550 for DQA1; around 580 for DPA1; and some 470 for DPB1. Four to six DR-DQ haplotypes were handled as single units for association and clustering, since linkage in the cohort was strong. Among roughly 370 genotyped donors of the cohort, an average of about 240,000 unique TCR beta nucleotide sequences were sequenced per donor, roughly a sixth of them non-productive. General study outcomes and caveats: The authors suggested that the approach could potentially be extended to other disease states and immunological phenotypes. An earlier analysis of around 540 of the donors showed that most TCR beta V segments appeared in productive rearrangements either about 90% or about 30% of the time, which broadly matched IMGT annotations. A cluster of highly shared sequence variants was judged likely to represent a technical artifact of the sequencing pipeline. Linkage disequilibrium might explain the correlated functional status among segregating V segments, but an unknown experimental factor could not be excluded. Because HLA typing was missing for some donors at each locus, association tests included only the typed subset. Some IMGT-functional V segments, including TRBV6-2 and TRBV6-3, could not be told apart with the 87-base-pair reads, so those segments were excluded. In a later analysis, some 17,000 TCR beta sequences were associated with specific HLA alleles at a false discovery rate of 0.05. Presence/absence analyses assumed roughly uniform sequencing depth across donors, an assumption that may not hold. The classifier was reported to diagnose cytomegalovirus status with high specificity and sensitivity in both the original and validation cohorts. The earlier analysis of approximately 540 of the donors excluded some 16 rarely observed V segments, including chromosome 9 orphons, because counts were too low. A later analysis reported that several top co-occurrence clusters appeared linked to parvovirus B19, influenza, CMV and Epstein-Barr virus. A later analysis found that TCR association rates varied across HLA loci, with DRB1 alleles showing the most associated TCRs and HLA-C alleles the fewest. In a later analysis, HLA-associated TCR beta chains were found to be more clonally expanded and to have lower generation probabilities than equally common non-associated chains. According to a later analysis, most CMV-associated TCR beta chains appeared to be HLA-restricted, and the HLA associations seemed to be driven largely by CMV exposure. When HLA alleles, especially DR and DQ, strongly co-occurred, attributing TCR associations to individual alleles was difficult. A further reported finding was that TCR beta sequences accurately predicted the HLA-A and HLA-B alleles for most subjects in the first cohort. While some public TCRs were present in many individuals, most TCR sequences turned up only very rarely across donors. The study gave a list of around 170 TCR beta chains associated with cytomegalovirus. A later genetic analysis associated a missense DCLRE1C variant with V-gene and J-gene trimming of TCR beta chains, and an independent cohort replicated the association. In vitro tests confirmed that a few of the cytomegalovirus-associated TCR beta chains recognize cytomegalovirus antigens. Immune exposure information for the cohort was limited to CMV serostatus. A later genetic analysis reported fewer N-insertions in productive TCRs among donors in an Asian-associated ancestry cluster than the roughly 650-donor mean. In this cohort, only TCR beta chains were sequenced, and detectable features were limited by the absence of alpha or paired-chain data.

Measured from the cysteine to the phenylalanine, the CDR3 is 13 residues long. Of all the DNA, just the CDR3 is kept, 39 bases in frame from base 1. Ends trimmed: V by 5 bases, J by 2 bases; bases unmatched to a gene: 3. CDR1 MNHEY and CDR2 SMNVEV were looked up in the germline V gene (reference sequence). The cohort consisted of 650 to 700 healthy bone marrow donors. At the time of sampling, every cohort member was nominally healthy, though immune exposures that went unrecorded were likely present. The donor was CMV seropositive and belonged to the group of 250 to 300 seropositive cohort members. Each donor provided a peripheral blood sample, and peripheral blood mononuclear cells were used for TCR beta sequencing. Genomic DNA was extracted from the blood cell samples with the Qiagen DNeasy Blood Extraction Kit.

The clonotype comes from a woman aged 30 to 39 in good health and CMV-seropositive. Recombination connected TRBV27 to TRBJ2-7; 7 central bases correspond to TRBD1. Sequenced material: PBMCs. Here the CDR3 is given as CASSLGTAYEQYF. The DNA is TGTGCCAGCAGTCTCGGGACAGCCTACGAGCAGTACTTC.